One sample yielded the 31 T cell receptor beta chains listed below, sequenced in a study of shared clonotypes between healthy human individuals. Clones were sequenced by immunoSEQ multiplex PCR, and TCRdb holds only the in-frame ones, with some missing. The table records 2 million to 2.5 million clones, more than 90% of them present only once. The sample taken for sequencing was naive CD4+ T cells sorted from blood. Subset denoted: CD45RA+ positively selected. These receptors were collected from a man between 18 and 29 years old in good health.

The V gene is TRBV6-6, the J gene TRBJ2-7; 10 nucleotides line up with TRBD1. Germline loops: CDR1 MNHNY, CDR2 SVGAGI (reference sequence). J was trimmed by 2 bases and V by 0 bases; bases with no gene match: 4. The CDR3 loop spans 16 amino acids. Written as DNA, the CDR3 is TGTGCCAGCAGTTACTCGTCCGGGACAGGGGCCTACGAGCAGTACTTC. It codes for CASSYSSGTGAYEQYF.

The chain combines TRBV10-3 with TRBJ2-7; TRBD1 matches at 7 bases. CDR1 ENHRY and CDR2 SYGVKD come from the germline V gene. J was trimmed by 3 bases and V by 6 bases; bases with no gene match: 8. The CDR3 runs to 14 residues. The DNA for the CDR3 is TGTGCCATCAGGTCGACCGGGACAGTCTACGAGCAGTACTTC. This translates into CAIRSTGTVYEQYF.

The J gene is TRBJ2-3, the V gene TRBV7-2; maybe TRBD2 (6 bases). Germline V gives CDR1 SGHTA, CDR2 FQGNSA. Trimming stripped 0 bases from V and 3 bases from J, with 13 bases between. CDR3 length equals 16 residues. CDR3 bases: TGTGCCAGCAGCTTAGCGGGAAGGGACTTAACAGATACGCAGTATTTT. Translated, it gives CASSLAGRDLTDTQYF.

The genes are TRBV2 and TRBJ2-5; the match to TRBD2 covers 11 bases. V dropped 8 bases and J dropped 1; count of bases not matched to a gene: 9. The germline V gene has CDR1 SNHLY and CDR2 FYNNEI. This CDR3 has 16 residues. The CDR3 region has the DNA TGTGCCAGCCATAGACTAGCGGGGTATCTCCAAGAGACCCAGTACTTC. It translates to CASHRLAGYLQETQYF. The full variable domain, rest sourced from reference TRBV2 and TRBJ2-5, is EPEVTQTPSHQVTQMGQEVILRCVPISNHLYFYWYRQILGQKVEFLVSFYNNEISEKSEIFDDQFSVERPDGSNFTLKIRSTKLEDSAMYFCASHRLAGYLQETQYFGPGTRLLVL.

CDR3 sequence reads: CASSSGGGTTDTQYF. The DNA of the CDR3 is TGTGCCAGCAGTAGCGGGGGGGGAACCACAGATACGCAGTATTTT. This rearrangement joins TRBV5-4 to TRBJ2-3; 11 bases fit TRBD2. Unmatched junction bases numbered 4, after V lost 5 bases and J lost 2 bases. Germline loops: CDR1 SGHNT, CDR2 YYREEE (reference sequence). The CDR3 extends over 15 amino acids.

This chain joins TRBV15 and TRBJ2-1; 9 bases line up with TRBD1. This CDR3 comprises 12 residues. Germline loops: CDR1 LNHNV, CDR2 YYDKDF (reference sequence). With 5 bases clipped from V and 13 bases from J, the junction kept 6 bases outside the gene matches. The CDR3 is CATSLGQGPQFF. In DNA form, the CDR3 reads TGTGCCACCAGCCTAGGACAGGGGCCACAGTTCTTC.

V gene TRBV19 combines with J gene TRBJ2-7, with D perhaps TRBD1 or TRBD2 (5 bases each). Germline V CDR1 and CDR2: LNHDA, SQIVND (reference sequence). The CDR3 extends over 15 amino acids. Trimming left V 5 bases short and J 0 bases short, with 14 bases between. The CDR3 is CASSVGTQSSYEQYF. DNA for the CDR3: TGTGCCAGTAGTGTCGGGACCCAGAGCTCCTACGAGCAGTACTTC. Looking up the rest from reference TRBV19 and TRBJ2-7 gives the full variable domain: DGGITQSPKYLFRKEGQNVTLSCEQNLNHDAMYWYRQDPGQGLRLIYYSQIVNDFQKGDIAEGYSVSREKKESFPLTVTSAQKNPTAFYLCASSVGTQSSYEQYFGPGTRLTVT.

The J gene is TRBJ1-6, the V gene TRBV6-6; D is possibly TRBD1 (6 bases). CDR3 length equals 14 residues. Germline V CDR1 and CDR2: MNHNY, SVGAGI (reference sequence). V lost 6 bases and J lost 8, with 14 bases in between. As DNA, the CDR3 is TGTGCCAGCAGCTCTACAGGGAATGATTCACCCCTCCACTTT. It codes for CASSSTGNDSPLHF.

The rearrangement joins TRBV6-5 to TRBJ2-7; D could derive from TRBD1 or TRBD2 (5 bases each). The germline V gene has CDR1 MNHEY and CDR2 SVGAGI. With 6 bases removed from V and 1 base from J, the gap between germline ends came to 10 bases. The length of the CDR3 is 13 residues. The CDR3 region has the DNA TGTGCCAGCAGGAACGGGGCTTCCTACGAGCAGTACTTC. This translates into CASRNGASYEQYF.

The chain recombines TRBV5-1 with TRBJ2-2; D is perhaps TRBD1 or TRBD2 (6 bases each). Trimming pared 7 bases from V and 3 bases from J, leaving 19 bases between. CDR3 length: 16 amino acids. Germline CDR1 SGHRS, CDR2 YFSETQ. CDR3 residues: CASYSTRGADTGELFF. In DNA form, the CDR3 reads TGCGCCAGCTACAGCACGAGGGGGGCGGACACCGGGGAGCTGTTTTTT.

This clone was recorded only once. The gene calls are TRBV6-1 and TRBJ2-7, with D tentatively TRBD1 (5 bases). Germline values: CDR1 MNHNS, CDR2 SASEGT. The CDR3 spans 13 residues. With 4 bases removed from V and 3 bases from J, the gap between germline ends came to 10 bases. CDR3 nucleotide sequence: TGTGCCAGCAGTGCCGGCAGGGACTACGAGCAGTACTTC. This codes for CASSAGRDYEQYF.

The chain recombines TRBV6-5 with TRBJ1-3; the D gene is possibly TRBD1 (5 bases). Between the trimmed V and J ends, which lost 6 bases and 4 bases, there was a span of 13 bases. This CDR3 has 14 amino acids. The germline gives CDR1 MNHEY, CDR2 SVGAGI. CDR3 residues: CASRGTSAGNTIYF. The CDR3 DNA is TGTGCCAGCAGGGGGACTTCGGCAGGAAACACCATATATTTT.

J is TRBJ2-1 and V is TRBV2; 8 bases fit TRBD1. The CDR3 is 14 residues long. Germline V CDR1 and CDR2: SNHLY, FYNNEI. V was pared by 2 bases and J by 9 bases, with 6 bases of the junction left unmatched. The CDR3 nucleotides are TGTGCCAGCAGTGAAATAGGACAGGGAGGTGAGCAGTTCTTC. Amino acids: CASSEIGQGGEQFF.

The V and J genes are TRBV7-9 and TRBJ2-2; D ambiguous. Trimming removed 2 bases at V and 5 bases at J, with 12 bases between. The germline V gene has CDR1 SEHNR and CDR2 FQNEAQ (reference sequence). The CDR3 extends over 15 amino acids. In nucleotides, the CDR3 is TGTGCCAGCAGCTTACCGCGGTTTGAGACCGGGGAGCTGTTTTTT. Protein: CASSLPRFETGELFF.

V and J are TRBV2 and TRBJ2-1; 7 bases line up with TRBD1. Germline-derived CDR1 and CDR2 are SNHLY and FYNNEI. Germline trimming cut 5 bases from V and 0 bases from J; bases unmatched to any gene: 1. The CDR3 length is 14 residues. The CDR3 loop is CASSRQGSYNEQFF. CDR3 bases: TGTGCCAGCAGTCGACAGGGCTCCTACAATGAGCAGTTCTTC.

With regard to this clone: Other DNA sequences in this specimen translate into the identical CDR3. The gene calls are TRBV29-1 and TRBJ2-7; D is perhaps TRBD1 or TRBD2 (5 bases each). CDR1 is SQVTM, CDR2 ANQGSEA, per germline. CDR3 size: 11 residues. V lost 6 bases to trimming and J lost 0 bases, with 6 bases between them. The CDR3 loop reads CSVGTSYEQYF. The DNA for the CDR3 is TGCAGCGTAGGGACCTCCTACGAGCAGTACTTC.

This clone was observed a single time. V usage is TRBV7-8 and J usage is TRBJ2-1; 8 bases align to TRBD2. J gave up 6 bases and V 5 bases, and 6 bases lay outside the gene matches. Looked up from germline, CDR1 is SGHVS and CDR2 is FQNEAQ. This CDR3 has 14 amino acids. This CDR3 reads CASSLSGIINEQFF. CDR3 in DNA: TGTGCCAGCAGCCTTAGCGGGATTATCAATGAGCAGTTCTTC.

V usage is TRBV6-5 and J usage is TRBJ1-4; D gene unclear. The germline V and J ends were trimmed by 5 bases and 7 bases, with 14 bases remaining between them. The CDR3 extends over 14 amino acids. CDR1 is MNHEY, CDR2 SVGAGI, per germline. CDR3 protein: CASSAGEVGEKLFF. The CDR3, as DNA: TGTGCCAGCAGTGCCGGGGAGGTTGGTGAAAAACTGTTTTTT.

The rearrangement uses TRBV11-2 and TRBJ2-5; TRBD2 is a possible D gene (6 bases). The CDR3 is made up of 17 amino acids. Germline V gives CDR1 SGHAT, CDR2 FQNNGV. V was cut by 2 bases and J by 4 bases, with 20 bases left in between. CDR3 nucleotides: TGTGCCAGCAGCTTATCGTTCACAGGAGGGGCGAGAGAGACCCAGTACTTC. Its translation is CASSLSFTGGARETQYF.

This chain uses TRBV5-1 with TRBJ1-1; D might be TRBD1 (6 bases). This CDR3 is 15 amino acids long. V dropped 0 bases and J dropped 1 base, with 10 bases sitting between them. CDR1 and CDR2 from the germline V gene are SGHRS and YFSETQ. The CDR3 reads CASSLVGGANTEAFF. The CDR3 DNA is TGCGCCAGCAGCTTGGTAGGGGGGGCGAACACTGAAGCTTTCTTT.

The gene calls are TRBV6-1 and TRBJ1-2, with D possibly being TRBD1 (5 bases). The CDR3 totals 11 residues. V was trimmed by 2 bases and J by 13 bases, leaving 11 bases between them. The V gene's germline CDR1 is MNHNS and CDR2 SASEGT. CDR3 sequence: CASSETTASTF. The CDR3 DNA sequence: TGTGCCAGCAGTGAAACGACAGCCTCCACCTTC.

The chain joins TRBV19 to TRBJ1-5, with TRBD1 identical over 11 bases. Germline loops: CDR1 LNHDA, CDR2 SQIVND (reference sequence). The CDR3 runs 16 residues. With V trimmed by 4 bases and J by 2 bases, 4 bases remained unmatched. CDR3 region: CASSSGQGARNQPQHF. The CDR3 DNA reads as TGTGCCAGTAGTAGCGGACAGGGGGCTCGCAATCAGCCCCAGCATTTT.

The chain uses TRBV6-6 and TRBJ1-2; D gene uncertain. The CDR3 loop spans 11 amino acids. Trimming took 6 bases from V and 5 from J, leaving 7 bases between them. Germline V lookup: CDR1 MNHNY, CDR2 SVGAGI (reference sequence). DNA of the CDR3: TGTGCCAGCAGGGAATATTATGGCTACACCTTC. Translated, it gives CASREYYGYTF.

This clone was found once. The chain employs TRBV11-3 and TRBJ1-3; maybe TRBD1 (5 bases). From germline, CDR1 is SGHNT and CDR2 YENEEA. V lost 5 bases to trimming and J lost 1 base, with 15 bases between them. The CDR3 loop spans 16 amino acids. CDR3 amino acids: CASSPGGGSSGNTIYF. CDR3 nucleotides: TGTGCCAGCAGCCCTGGTGGGGGGTCATCTGGAAACACCATATATTTT.

This rearrangement joins TRBV4-2 to TRBJ1-5; 7 nucleotides line up with TRBD1. This CDR3 has 15 amino acids. The junction had 5 bases not matched to a gene; V was cut back by 3 bases and J by 3 bases. Germline V gene lookup returns CDR1 LGHNA and CDR2 YNFKEQ. CDR3 in DNA: TGTGCCAGCAGCCATTACGACAGGGACAATCAGCCCCAGCATTTT. Translation gives CASSHYDRDNQPQHF.

This chain links TRBV2 with TRBJ1-2; weak D call: TRBD1 (5 bases). In germline, CDR1 is SNHLY, CDR2 FYNNEI. CDR3 length: 13 residues. Trimming removed 3 bases at V and 3 bases at J, with 8 bases between. As DNA, the CDR3 is TGTGCCAGCAGTGACCAGGGATACTATGGCTACACCTTC. This sequence encodes CASSDQGYYGYTF.

V gene TRBV6-5 combines with J gene TRBJ1-5; no clear D. Germline CDR1 MNHEY, CDR2 SVGAGI. V gave up 1 base and J gave up 2 bases, with 9 bases separating them. This CDR3 is built from 15 residues. CDR3 DNA sequence: TGTGCCAGCAGTTACTTGGGTCAGGGCAATCAGCCCCAGCATTTT. It is translated as CASSYLGQGNQPQHF.

In the case of this clone: Different DNA sequences within this sample yield the same CDR3. CDR3 amino acids: CASSLLSNEQFF. CDR3 nucleotide sequence: TGTGCCAGCAGCTTATTGTCAAATGAGCAGTTCTTC. The V call is TRBV7-9, the J call TRBJ2-1; D gene ambiguous. From germline, CDR1 is SEHNR and CDR2 FQNEAQ (reference sequence). V lost 2 bases, J lost 7 bases, and 6 bases lay in between. The CDR3 loop spans 12 amino acids.

The gene calls are TRBV7-3 and TRBJ2-7; 11 bases match TRBD1. Germline assignment: CDR1 SGHTA and CDR2 FQGTGA. V lost 5 bases, J lost 2 bases, and 5 bases stayed unmatched. The CDR3 is made up of 15 amino acids. The CDR3 DNA reads as TGTGCCAGCAGCCCCGGGACAGGGGGGACCTACGAGCAGTACTTC. Residues: CASSPGTGGTYEQYF.

The chain carries TRBV21-1 and TRBJ2-5; the D call in the table, TRBD1, was not verified against the DNA. TRBV21-1 is labeled a pseudogene. The CDR3 runs 14 residues. In nucleotides, the CDR3 is TGTGCCAGCAGCACCTCAGATGACCAAGAGACCCAGTACTTC. Protein sequence: CASSTSDDQETQYF.

On this clone: At the DNA level, this CDR3 is encoded by other sequences in the same sample as well. The V gene is TRBV18, the J gene TRBJ1-1; D is unresolved. Germline V gene lookup returns CDR1 KGHSH and CDR2 LQKENI. V was clipped by 6 bases and J by 1 base, with 9 bases between them. This CDR3 contains 13 residues. The CDR3 reads CASSPGSNTEAFF. The CDR3, as DNA: TGTGCCAGCTCTCCCGGTTCGAACACTGAAGCTTTCTTT.